The 14 T cell receptor beta chains given below trace back to one sample, sequenced in a study of T cell repertoires in cytomegalovirus infection. Their antigens are not known. TCRdb reanalysed the reads using MiXCR and keeps one entry per CDR3 protein. Counted here are approximately 730,000 distinct CDR3 sequences, 25% to 30% occurring once; the ten biggest clones make up 10% to 15%. Sample: cultured CD8+ T cells from PBMCs, taken from culture after CMV antigen stimulation. These receptors came from a human donor in good health (CMV status not recorded). Some clones in this sample may be carry-over from other donors' samples.

The rearrangement joins TRBV9 to TRBJ2-1; TRBD2 matches at 12 bases. This CDR3 is built from 16 residues. The V segment lost 1 base and the J segment 5 bases; nucleotides outside the gene matches: 4. Germline CDR1 reads SGDLS; CDR2 reads YYNGEE. In DNA, the CDR3 is TGTGCCAGCAGCGTACCCCGACTAGCGGGGGACAATGAGCAGTTCTTC. Translation gives CASSVPRLAGDNEQFF.

This clonotype was recorded a few times. Sequence at one end of the junction differs from germline and may be a read error. The chain has TRBV7-7 and TRBJ1-4; D gene unclear. Per the germline V gene, CDR1 is SSHAT and CDR2 is FNYEAQ (reference sequence). The CDR3 has 15 amino acids. CDR3 DNA: TGTGCTAGCAGCCCGGGCGGCTACCCTAATGAAAAACTGTTTTTT. It encodes CASSPGGYPNEKLFF.

A remark on this clonotype: Being one base from a much bigger clone, this may be a read error. The chain combines TRBV7-2 with TRBJ2-1, with TRBD1 identical over 9 bases. The CDR3 extends over 12 amino acids. In germline, CDR1 is SGHTA, CDR2 FQGNSA. J gave up 14 bases and V 3 bases, and 5 bases lay outside the gene matches. The CDR3 DNA sequence: TGTGCCAGCAGCTTTACAGGGGGCAACAAGTTCTTC. Translating it yields CASSFTGGNKFF.

The chain links TRBV4-1 to TRBJ1-5, with D uncertain. Germline V gene sequence: CDR1 MGHRA, CDR2 YSYEKL. V was cut by 0 bases and J by 2 bases, with 17 bases left in between. The CDR3 has 18 amino acids. The chain's CDR3 is CASSQDSRGYVGNQPQHF. CDR3 coding DNA: TGCGCCAGCAGCCAAGATTCCCGGGGATATGTAGGCAATCAGCCCCAGCATTTT.

This chain links TRBV10-2 with TRBJ2-5; D not certain. The CDR3 is made up of 15 amino acids. Germline CDR1 WSHSY, CDR2 SAAADI. V was shortened by 7 bases and J by 1 base, with 16 bases between the two germline ends. DNA for the CDR3: TGCGCCAGCATGACTGGGGAAACCCTCCAAGAGACCCAGTACTTC. Encoded protein: CASMTGETLQETQYF.

This clonotype was found many times. The chain couples TRBV7-8 to TRBJ1-2; D possibly corresponds to TRBD1 (5 bases). Trimming removed 5 bases from V and 6 bases from J, with 25 bases in between. Germline V CDR1 and CDR2: SGHVS, FQNEAQ. This CDR3 comprises 17 residues. CDR3 sequence reads: CASSLWGLGGAGDGYTF. The CDR3, as DNA: TGTGCCAGCAGCCTATGGGGTCTAGGAGGGGCTGGAGATGGCTACACCTTC.

The J gene is TRBJ2-3, the V gene TRBV13; D possibly corresponds to TRBD2 (5 bases). This CDR3 has 16 residues. V dropped 1 base and J dropped 0 bases, with 11 bases sitting between them. Germline CDR1 and CDR2: PRHDT and FYEKMQ (reference sequence). CDR3 loop: CASSLDASSSTDTQYF. CDR3 bases: TGTGCCAGCAGCTTAGATGCTAGCAGTAGCACAGATACGCAGTATTTT.

The chain has TRBV7-6 and TRBJ2-1, with 8 bases lining up with TRBD1. This CDR3 comprises 16 residues. Germline V lookup: CDR1 SGHVS, CDR2 FNYEAQ. The V segment lost 6 bases and the J segment 7 bases; nucleotides outside the gene matches: 14. CDR3 nucleotides: TGTGCCAGCAGGCACTTAGAGGGGCAGGGGGCGAATGAGCAGTTCTTC. Its protein product is CASRHLEGQGANEQFF.

The gene calls are TRBV7-6 and TRBJ2-7, with D perhaps TRBD1 or TRBD2 (5 bases each). The CDR3 covers 15 residues. V was shortened by 5 bases and J by 3 bases, with 17 bases between the two germline ends. Germline assignment: CDR1 SGHVS and CDR2 FNYEAQ. The CDR3 loop reads CASSRDRDTYYEQYF. CDR3 nucleotide sequence: TGTGCCAGCAGCCGGGACCGAGACACTTACTACGAGCAGTACTTC.

This clonotype showed up many times. Written as DNA, the CDR3 is TGTGCCAGCAGCCCCAGGGCCCTCTCCTACAATGAGCAGTTCTTC. It is translated as CASSPRALSYNEQFF. The chain recombines TRBV7-2 with TRBJ2-1; D might be TRBD1 (5 bases). This CDR3 is built from 15 residues. V lost 5 bases, J lost 0 bases, and 11 bases lay in between. The germline gives CDR1 SGHTA, CDR2 FQGNSA.

This clonotype was recorded a few times. The rearrangement links TRBV7-9 to TRBJ2-3; D remains ambiguous. The CDR3 spans 13 residues. CDR1 and CDR2 (germline): SEHNR, FQNEAQ (reference sequence). Trimming stripped 1 base from V and 4 bases from J, with 6 bases between. The CDR3 bases are TGTGCCAGCAGCTTAGTAACCCCAGATACGCAGTATTTT. Translation gives CASSLVTPDTQYF. The variable domain in full, completed from reference TRBV7-9 and TRBJ2-3, reads DTGVSQNPRHKITKRGQNVTFRCDPISEHNRLYWYRQTLGQGPEFLTYFQNEAQLEKSRLLSDRFSAERPKGSFSTLEIQRTEQGDSAMYLCASSLVTPDTQYFGPGTRLTVL.

CDR3 coding DNA: TGCAGTGCTAGAGGGGGCAGGACAGGCTCCTACAATGAGCAGTTCTTC. Protein product: CSARGGRTGSYNEQFF. V is TRBV20-1 and J is TRBJ2-1; 7 bases are a match to TRBD1. Per the germline V gene, CDR1 is DFQATT and CDR2 is SNEGSKA (reference sequence). V shed 1 base, J shed 0 bases, and the junction held 6 bases outside the gene matches. This CDR3 region has 16 residues.

This clonotype occurred a few times. The chain carries TRBV7-9 and TRBJ2-3; D remains ambiguous. The CDR3 has 13 residues. V was pared by 4 bases and J by 2 bases, with 7 bases between. Germline V gene data show CDR1 as SEHNR and CDR2 as FQNEAQ (reference sequence). The DNA for the CDR3 is TGTGCCAGCAGCTCCAGATACACAGATACGCAGTATTTT. It specifies CASSSRYTDTQYF.

The genes are TRBV5-6 and TRBJ2-3; 9 bases fit TRBD1. V lost 4 bases to trimming and J lost 2 bases; unmatched junction nucleotides: 8. Germline CDR1 is SGHDT and CDR2 is YYEEEE. The CDR3 is 16 amino acids. In DNA, the CDR3 is TGTGCCAGCAGCAAGGCAGGGACAGGGCACACAGATACGCAGTATTTT. Translated: CASSKAGTGHTDTQYF.